Presented here are 5 T cell receptor beta chains from one specimen sequenced in a study of cytomegalovirus exposure and HLA in healthy donors. Primers included in the PCR were 60 Vbeta and 13 Jbeta primers. Method: immunoSEQ multiplex PCR; TCRdb's copy keeps in-frame clones and lacks some. The table shows 150,000 to 200,000 clones, with approximately 80% occurring only once. Sequenced: PBMCs. Receptors were obtained from a man aged 18-30 years in good health and CMV-seronegative.

The chain recombines TRBV2 with TRBJ2-7, with TRBD1 as a possible D gene (5 bases). CDR1 and CDR2 (germline): SNHLY, FYNNEI. V gave up 1 base and J gave up 1 base, with 8 bases separating them. CDR3 length equals 14 residues. CDR3 sequence reads: CASSEGTLSYEQYF. The CDR3 DNA follows: TGTGCCAGCAGTGAAGGGACACTTTCCTACGAGCAGTACTTC. Full variable domain (missing parts from reference TRBV2 and TRBJ2-7): EPEVTQTPSHQVTQMGQEVILRCVPISNHLYFYWYRQILGQKVEFLVSFYNNEISEKSEIFDDQFSVERPDGSNFTLKIRSTKLEDSAMYFCASSEGTLSYEQYFGPGTRLTVT.

The V gene is TRBV7-3, the J gene TRBJ2-2; 8 bases agree with TRBD2. Germline lookup yields CDR1 SGHTA and CDR2 FQGTGA. Trimming took 4 bases from V and 4 from J; bases not matched to a gene: 5. The CDR3 spans 15 residues. The CDR3 DNA is TGTGCCAGCAGCTCTTCCGGGGGGGCCACCGGGGAGCTGTTTTTT. It encodes CASSSSGGATGELFF.

In this sample, this clone turned up a few times. J is TRBJ2-1 and V is TRBV2; 8 nucleotides line up with TRBD1. The CDR3 consists of 15 residues. V was pared by 6 bases and J by 5 bases, with 9 bases of the junction left unmatched. Germline-derived CDR1 and CDR2 are SNHLY and FYNNEI. The CDR3 DNA is TGTGCCAGCAGAGGGGTGGGACAGGCTGACAATGAGCAGTTCTTC. Translating it yields CASRGVGQADNEQFF.

The rearrangement joins TRBV7-6 to TRBJ1-4, with D unclear. The CDR3 extends over 12 amino acids. V was trimmed by 5 bases and J by 4 bases, leaving 5 bases between them. CDR1 SGHVS and CDR2 FNYEAQ come from the germline V gene. This chain's CDR3 is CASSPRNEKLFF. The CDR3 DNA is TGTGCCAGCAGCCCCCGTAATGAAAAACTGTTTTTT. Full variable domain (rest looked up from reference TRBV7-6 and TRBJ1-4): GAGVSQSPRYKVTKRGQDVALRCDPISGHVSLYWYRQALGQGPEFLTYFNYEAQQDKSGLPNDRFSAERPEGSISTLTIQRTEQRDSAMYRCASSPRNEKLFFGSGTQLSVL.

The chain is built from TRBV13 and TRBJ1-2, with D uncertain. The V gene lost 2 bases and the J gene lost 4 bases, with 5 bases spanning the gap. CDR3 length: 12 residues. Germline CDR1 reads PRHDT; CDR2 reads FYEKMQ (reference sequence). The CDR3 DNA sequence: TGTGCCAGCAGCTTAAACAGCTATGGCTACACCTTC. It translates to CASSLNSYGYTF.